This is a list of T cell receptor beta chains from one sample in a study of graft-versus-host responses after intestinal transplantation. Here immunoSEQ multiplex PCR was the method, and the copy in TCRdb shows in-frame clones only, minus some. The table lists some 90,000 clones, about four fifths of them singletons. No antigen has been identified for these receptors. The sample consisted of unstimulated CD4+ T cells sorted from spleen or lymph node cells, taken before intestinal transplant. These receptors originate from a human donor who received an intestinal transplant. The CDR3 runs from the conserved cysteine through the conserved F or W. The D gene is left open where the match is weak. For some rows the clone size is stated as once, few or many, or as a class when expanded; others skip it.

TRBV30,TRBJ2-3,-,-,CAWSVQGGGTQYF,TGTGCCTGGAGTGTACAGGGCGGGGGTACGCAGTATTTT
TRBV7-9,TRBJ2-5,TRBD2,-,CASSFAGGSGGPGETQYF,TGTGCCAGCAGCTTCGCGGGTGGTTCGGGAGGGCCAGGAGAGACCCAGTACTTC
TRBV28,TRBJ2-7,TRBD1,-,CASSPGGDRGSYEQYF,TGTGCCAGCAGTCCCGGAGGAGACAGGGGGTCCTACGAGCAGTACTTC
TRBV6-6,TRBJ2-7,-,-,CASSRGQFYEQYF,TGTGCCAGCAGCCGCGGACAGTTCTACGAGCAGTACTTC
TRBV28,TRBJ2-3,TRBD2,-,CASSFAGGRFTDTQYF,TGTGCCAGCAGTTTTGCGGGAGGCCGATTCACAGATACGCAGTATTTT
TRBV4-1,TRBJ2-7,-,-,CASSQVFTASYEQYF,TGCGCCAGCAGCCAAGTTTTTACAGCCTCCTACGAGCAGTACTTC
TRBV28,TRBJ1-5,-,-,CASSLGSRNQPQHF,TGTGCCAGCAGTTTGGGCAGCCGCAATCAGCCCCAGCATTTT
TRBV7-9,TRBJ2-7,TRBD2,-,CASSLDSTSGSLREQYF,TGTGCCAGCAGCTTAGATTCGACTAGCGGGTCCTTAAGGGAGCAGTACTTC
TRBV11-2,TRBJ2-7,TRBD2,-,CASSLGRREAMDEQYF,TGTGCCAGCAGCTTGGGTCGGCGGGAGGCTATGGACGAGCAGTACTTC
TRBV7-6,TRBJ1-1,-,-,CASSVRENTEAFF,TGTGCCAGCAGTGTGAGGGAGAACACTGAAGCTTTCTTT
TRBV18,TRBJ2-2,TRBD1,-,CASSPTLGRGPGELFF,TGTGCCAGCTCACCAACCCTCGGCAGGGGGCCCGGGGAGCTGTTTTTT
TRBV6-1,TRBJ2-4,-,-,CASSEGGGGKNIQYF,TGTGCCAGCAGTGAGGGGGGTGGGGGCAAAAACATTCAGTACTTC
TRBV7-6,TRBJ2-7,TRBD2,-,CASSLGSSGSVYEQYF,TGTGCCAGCAGCTTAGGGAGTAGCGGGAGTGTCTACGAGCAGTACTTC
TRBV28,TRBJ1-6,TRBD1,few,CASRSPGQGKDSPLHF,TGTGCCAGCAGATCCCCGGGACAGGGGAAGGATTCACCCCTCCACTTT
TRBV15,TRBJ2-5,TRBD1,-,CATSSRQGAETQYF,TGTGCCACCAGCAGTCGACAGGGAGCGGAGACCCAGTACTTC
TRBV4-1,TRBJ2-7,TRBD1,-,CASSQTDRANEQYF,TGCGCCAGCAGCCAAACTGACAGGGCCAACGAGCAGTACTTC
TRBV9,TRBJ2-2,TRBD2,once,CASSRRAGVTGELFF,TGTGCCAGCAGCAGGCGAGCGGGAGTAACCGGGGAGCTGTTTTTT
TRBV2,TRBJ2-7,-,-,CASSDGQARGSEQYF,TGTGCCAGCAGTGACGGCCAGGCGCGGGGCTCCGAGCAGTACTTC
TRBV28,TRBJ2-3,-,-,CASSSPGEARYPDTQYF,TGTGCCAGCAGTTCACCCGGAGAGGCCCGATACCCAGATACGCAGTATTTT
TRBV4-1,TRBJ2-3,TRBD1,-,CASSQEGQPEFSQYF,TGCGCCAGCAGCCAAGAGGGACAGCCAGAGTTCTCGCAGTATTTT
TRBV5-4,TRBJ2-5,TRBD2,-,CASSSPTSGQETQYF,TGTGCCAGCAGCTCCCCGACTAGCGGCCAAGAGACCCAGTACTTC
TRBV19,TRBJ1-2,-,-,CASIDPPSGGGYTF,TGTGCCAGTATCGACCCCCCGAGCGGGGGAGGCTACACCTTC
TRBV2,TRBJ2-3,TRBD1,-,CASKFPGGDTQYF,TGTGCCAGCAAGTTTCCAGGGGGAGATACGCAGTATTTT
TRBV2,TRBJ2-7,-,-,CASRSTGGSYEQYF,TGTGCCAGCAGAAGTACAGGTGGGTCCTACGAGCAGTACTTC
TRBV19,TRBJ2-7,TRBD1,-,CASNRRFDRGGEQYF,TGTGCCAGTAACCGACGGTTCGACAGGGGAGGCGAGCAGTACTTC
TRBV4-1,TRBJ1-5,TRBD1,few,CASSGTGSPNQPQHF,TGCGCCAGCAGCGGGACAGGGAGTCCGAATCAGCCCCAGCATTTT
TRBV9,TRBJ1-4,-,-,CASSVLRGSKLFF,TGTGCCAGCAGCGTATTGAGGGGGAGTAAACTGTTTTTT
TRBV19,TRBJ2-1,-,-,CASSQTGDLYNEQFF,TGTGCCAGTAGCCAGACAGGAGATTTGTACAATGAGCAGTTCTTC
TRBV4-1,TRBJ2-7,-,-,CASSQVGKSGEQYF,TGCGCCAGCAGCCAAGTCGGAAAATCGGGCGAGCAGTACTTC
TRBV5-1,TRBJ2-1,-,-,CASSLGQAIDEQFF,TGCGCCAGCAGCTTGGGACAGGCGATTGATGAGCAGTTCTTC
TRBV6-6,TRBJ2-5,TRBD2,-,CASSYGGGAPETQYF,TGTGCCAGCAGTTACGGCGGGGGGGCTCCAGAGACCCAGTACTTC
TRBV11-3,TRBJ2-3,TRBD1,-,CASSPRTGTSTDTQYF,TGTGCCAGCAGCCCTAGGACAGGGACCTCCACAGATACGCAGTATTTT
TRBV6-1,TRBJ1-1,-,-,CASSEALGRRGNTEAFF,TGTGCCAGCAGTGAAGCGCTCGGAAGGCGGGGAAACACTGAAGCTTTCTTT
TRBV6-6,TRBJ2-7,-,-,CASSPQGKAIEQYF,TGTGCCAGCAGCCCCCAGGGTAAGGCTATCGAGCAGTACTTC
TRBV5-1,TRBJ2-3,-,-,CASSGAQWGGSTDTQYF,TGCGCCAGCAGTGGGGCCCAGTGGGGAGGAAGCACAGATACGCAGTATTTT
TRBV10-2,TRBJ2-7,-,-,CATTASYEQYF,TGCGCCACCACTGCCTCCTACGAGCAGTACTTC
TRBV28,TRBJ1-4,-,-,CASSYARRRNNEKLFF,TGTGCCAGCAGTTACGCCAGGAGGAGGAATAATGAAAAACTGTTTTTT
TRBV11-2,TRBJ1-2,TRBD1,-,CASSPTGGANYGYTF,TGTGCCAGCAGCCCCACAGGGGGAGCTAACTATGGCTACACCTTC
TRBV19,TRBJ2-7,TRBD2,few,CASSIREGDEQYF,TGTGCCAGTAGTATAAGGGAGGGCGACGAGCAGTACTTC
TRBV7-2,TRBJ2-6,TRBD1,-,CASSPRRTGLNLLTF,TGTGCCAGCAGCCCCCGGAGGACAGGACTGAATCTCCTGACTTTC
TRBV5-5,TRBJ2-5,TRBD1,-,CASSLMPGTGGETQYF,TGTGCCAGCAGCTTAATGCCCGGGACAGGGGGCGAGACCCAGTACTTC